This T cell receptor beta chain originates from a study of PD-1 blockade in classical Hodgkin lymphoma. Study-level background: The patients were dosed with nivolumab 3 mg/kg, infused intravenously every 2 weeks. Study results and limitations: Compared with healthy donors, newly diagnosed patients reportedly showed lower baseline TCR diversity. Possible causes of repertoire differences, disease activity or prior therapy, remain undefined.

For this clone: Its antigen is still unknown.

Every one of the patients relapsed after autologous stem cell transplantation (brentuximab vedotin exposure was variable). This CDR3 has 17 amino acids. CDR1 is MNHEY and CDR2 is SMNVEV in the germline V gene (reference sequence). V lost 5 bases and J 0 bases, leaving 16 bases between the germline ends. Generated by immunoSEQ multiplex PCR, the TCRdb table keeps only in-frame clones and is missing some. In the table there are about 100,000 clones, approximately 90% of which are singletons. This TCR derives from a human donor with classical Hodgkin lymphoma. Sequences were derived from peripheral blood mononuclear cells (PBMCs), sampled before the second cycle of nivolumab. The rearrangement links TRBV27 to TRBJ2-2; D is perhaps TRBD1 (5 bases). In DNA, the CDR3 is TGTGCCAGCAGTCCCCGACCCCAGGGATCGAACACCGGGGAGCTGTTTTTT. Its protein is CASSPRPQGSNTGELFF.